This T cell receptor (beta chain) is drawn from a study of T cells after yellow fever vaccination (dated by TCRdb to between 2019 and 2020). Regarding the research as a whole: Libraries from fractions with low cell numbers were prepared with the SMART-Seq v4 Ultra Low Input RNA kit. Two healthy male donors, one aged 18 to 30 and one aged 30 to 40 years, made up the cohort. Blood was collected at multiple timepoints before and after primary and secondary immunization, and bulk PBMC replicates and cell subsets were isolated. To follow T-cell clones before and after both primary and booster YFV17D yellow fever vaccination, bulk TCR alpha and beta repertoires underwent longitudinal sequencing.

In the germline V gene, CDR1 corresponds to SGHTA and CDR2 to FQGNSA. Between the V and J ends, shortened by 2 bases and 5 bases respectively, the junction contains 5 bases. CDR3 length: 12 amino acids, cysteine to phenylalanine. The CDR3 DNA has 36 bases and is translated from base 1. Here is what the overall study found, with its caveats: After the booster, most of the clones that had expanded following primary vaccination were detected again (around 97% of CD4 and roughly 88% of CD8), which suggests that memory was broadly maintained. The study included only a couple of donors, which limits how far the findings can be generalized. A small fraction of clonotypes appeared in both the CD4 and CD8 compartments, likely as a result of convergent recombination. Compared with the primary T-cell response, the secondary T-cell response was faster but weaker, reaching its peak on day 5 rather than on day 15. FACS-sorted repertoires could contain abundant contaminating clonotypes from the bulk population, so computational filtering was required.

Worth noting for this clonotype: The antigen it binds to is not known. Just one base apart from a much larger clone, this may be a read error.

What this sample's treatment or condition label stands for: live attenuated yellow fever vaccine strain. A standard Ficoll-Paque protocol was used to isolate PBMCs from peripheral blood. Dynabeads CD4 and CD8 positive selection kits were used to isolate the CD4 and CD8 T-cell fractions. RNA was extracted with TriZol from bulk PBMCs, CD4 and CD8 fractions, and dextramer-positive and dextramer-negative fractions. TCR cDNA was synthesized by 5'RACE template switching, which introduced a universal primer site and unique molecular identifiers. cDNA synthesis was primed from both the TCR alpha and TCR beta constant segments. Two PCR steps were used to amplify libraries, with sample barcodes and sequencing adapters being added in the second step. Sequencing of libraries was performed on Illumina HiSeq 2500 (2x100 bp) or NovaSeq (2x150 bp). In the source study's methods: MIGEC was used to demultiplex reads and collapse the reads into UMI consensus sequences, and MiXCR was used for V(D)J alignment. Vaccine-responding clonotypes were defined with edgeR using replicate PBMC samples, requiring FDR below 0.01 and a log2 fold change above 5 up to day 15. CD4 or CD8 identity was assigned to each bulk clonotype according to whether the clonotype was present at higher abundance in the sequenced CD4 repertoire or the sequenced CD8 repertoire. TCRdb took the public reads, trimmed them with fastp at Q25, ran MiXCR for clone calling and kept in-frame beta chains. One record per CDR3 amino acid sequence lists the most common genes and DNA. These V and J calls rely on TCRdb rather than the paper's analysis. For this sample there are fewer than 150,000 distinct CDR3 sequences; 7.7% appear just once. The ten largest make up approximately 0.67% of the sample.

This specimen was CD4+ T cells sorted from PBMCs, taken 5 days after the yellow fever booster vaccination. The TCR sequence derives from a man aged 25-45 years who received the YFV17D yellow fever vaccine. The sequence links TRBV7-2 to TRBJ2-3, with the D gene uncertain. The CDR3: CASSLWKDTQYF. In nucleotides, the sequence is TGTGCCAGCAGCTTATGGAAAGATACGCAGTATTTT.